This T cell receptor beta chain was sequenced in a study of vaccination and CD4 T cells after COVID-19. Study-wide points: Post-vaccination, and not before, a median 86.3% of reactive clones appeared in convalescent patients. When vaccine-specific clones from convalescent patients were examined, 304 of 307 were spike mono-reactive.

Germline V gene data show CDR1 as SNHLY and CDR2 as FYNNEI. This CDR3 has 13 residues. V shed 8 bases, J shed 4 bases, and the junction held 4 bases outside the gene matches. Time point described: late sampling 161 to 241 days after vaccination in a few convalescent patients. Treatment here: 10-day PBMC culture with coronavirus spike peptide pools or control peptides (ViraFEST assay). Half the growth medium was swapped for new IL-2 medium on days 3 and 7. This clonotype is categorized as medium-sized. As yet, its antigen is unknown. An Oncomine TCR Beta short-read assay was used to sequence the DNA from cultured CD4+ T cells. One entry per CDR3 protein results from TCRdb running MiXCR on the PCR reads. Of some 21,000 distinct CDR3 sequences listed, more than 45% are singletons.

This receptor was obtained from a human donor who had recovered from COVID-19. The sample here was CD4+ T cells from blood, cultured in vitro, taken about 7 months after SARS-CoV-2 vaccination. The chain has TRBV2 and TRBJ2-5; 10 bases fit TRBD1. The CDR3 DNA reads TGTGCCAGCGTTGGGGACAGGGGAGAGACCCAGTACTTC. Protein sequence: CASVGDRGETQYF. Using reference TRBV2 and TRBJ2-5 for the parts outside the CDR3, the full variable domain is EPEVTQTPSHQVTQMGQEVILRCVPISNHLYFYWYRQILGQKVEFLVSFYNNEISEKSEIFDDQFSVERPDGSNFTLKIRSTKLEDSAMYFCASVGDRGETQYFGPGTRLLVL.